These T cell receptor beta chains were read from a single sample in a study of CD8 T cells in Susac syndrome. TCRdb ran MiXCR on the immunoSEQ multiplex PCR reads and lists one entry per CDR3 protein. The sample contains more than 100,000 distinct CDR3 sequences, just under 95% of which appear only once. Sequences were obtained from CD8+ T cells from PBMCs. Receptors originate from a human donor with Susac syndrome. Each CDR3 is given with its conserved first and last residue. Fields, in order: D gene, V gene, J gene, clone size, CDR3 protein, CDR3 DNA. D genes are given only for firm matches. Not all rows give a size; the values are once, few, many and, for expanded clones, a class.

d_gene: TRBD2
v_gene: TRBV5-1
j_gene: TRBJ2-3
abundance: -
CDR3aa: CASSLAGPGDTQYF
CDR3nt: TGCGCCAGCAGCTTAGCGGGGCCGGGAGATACGCAGTATTTT

d_gene: -
v_gene: TRBV29-1
j_gene: TRBJ1-5
abundance: -
CDR3aa: CSVEVQGSNQPQHF
CDR3nt: TGCAGCGTTGAAGTTCAGGGGAGCAATCAGCCCCAGCATTTT

d_gene: TRBD1
v_gene: TRBV29-1
j_gene: TRBJ2-7
abundance: -
CDR3aa: CSVESDRAYEQYF
CDR3nt: TGCAGCGTTGAGTCGGACAGGGCATACGAGCAGTACTTC

d_gene: TRBD1
v_gene: TRBV29-1
j_gene: TRBJ2-2
abundance: -
CDR3aa: CSVAVAGQATGELFF
CDR3nt: TGCAGCGTTGCGGTGGCCGGACAGGCCACCGGGGAGCTGTTTTTT

d_gene: -
v_gene: TRBV20-1
j_gene: TRBJ2-7
abundance: -
CDR3aa: CSASTYGGLGSDEQYF
CDR3nt: TGCAGTGCTAGTACCTACGGGGGACTGGGATCCGACGAGCAGTACTTC

d_gene: -
v_gene: TRBV19
j_gene: TRBJ1-1
abundance: -
CDR3aa: CASSDSWENTEAFF
CDR3nt: TGTGCCAGTAGTGACAGCTGGGAGAACACTGAAGCTTTCTTT

d_gene: -
v_gene: TRBV2
j_gene: TRBJ2-1
abundance: -
CDR3aa: CASTRAREQFF
CDR3nt: TGTGCCAGCACCCGGGCCCGGGAGCAGTTCTTC

d_gene: TRBD1
v_gene: TRBV20-1
j_gene: TRBJ2-5
abundance: once
CDR3aa: CSAPVPGQGGETQYF
CDR3nt: TGCAGTGCCCCAGTCCCGGGACAGGGGGGGGAGACCCAGTACTTC

d_gene: -
v_gene: TRBV29-1
j_gene: TRBJ2-1
abundance: -
CDR3aa: CSVEAGVGEQFF
CDR3nt: TGCAGCGTTGAAGCGGGGGTGGGTGAGCAGTTCTTC

d_gene: -
v_gene: TRBV7-9
j_gene: TRBJ1-2
abundance: -
CDR3aa: CASSPEGGLGLYTF
CDR3nt: TGTGCCAGCAGCCCCGAGGGGGGGTTGGGACTCTACACCTTC

d_gene: -
v_gene: TRBV12-3/TRBV12-4
j_gene: TRBJ2-3
abundance: -
CDR3aa: CASIGATDTQYF
CDR3nt: TGTGCCAGCATCGGGGCCACAGATACGCAGTATTTT

d_gene: -
v_gene: TRBV7-9
j_gene: TRBJ2-7
abundance: -
CDR3aa: CASSLSGNEQYF
CDR3nt: TGTGCCAGCAGCCTATCGGGAAACGAGCAGTACTTC

d_gene: TRBD1
v_gene: TRBV14
j_gene: TRBJ1-6
abundance: -
CDR3aa: CASSQTGGSPLHF
CDR3nt: TGTGCCAGCAGCCAGACAGGGGGTTCACCCCTCCACTTT